This is a list of T cell receptor beta chains from one sample in a study of early T cells in non-severe SARS-CoV-2 infection. TCRdb re-derived calls from the 5' RACE reads in MiXCR, one entry per CDR3 protein. The sample includes around 76,000 distinct CDR3 sequences, about 14% of them seen just once. The sample in question was whole blood, obtained at baseline. These receptors were collected from an adult who was a healthcare worker with PCR-confirmed SARS-CoV-2 infection or an uninfected control (not recorded which). Each CDR3 is given with its conserved first and last residue. The D gene is left open where the match is weak. Where a row states a size, it is once, few, many or the class of an expanded clone; other rows omit it.

clone_size	cdr3_length	v_call	d_call	j_call	cdr3_nt	cdr3_aa
-	17	TRBV7-8	-	TRBJ2-1	TGTGCCAGCATCAAAACGTCGGGCTCCAACTCCTACAATGAGCAGTTCTTC	CASIKTSGSNSYNEQFF
-	16	TRBV7-8	-	TRBJ2-3	TGTGCCAGCAGCTTAGAGGCCAGGGGAGTGACAGATACGCAGTATTTT	CASSLEARGVTDTQYF
-	13	TRBV19	TRBD1	TRBJ1-5	TGTGCCAGTAGGCAGGGGGCGACCCAGCCCCAGCATTTT	CASRQGATQPQHF
many	18	TRBV12-3/TRBV12-4	TRBD2	TRBJ2-1	TGTGCCAGCAGTCCCGGGACTAGCGGGAGGGCCCGCAAAAATGAGCAGTTCTTC	CASSPGTSGRARKNEQFF
few	19	TRBV5-1	TRBD2	TRBJ2-1	TGCGCCAGCAGCCTCACCATTACAGCTAGCGGGCCCTCCTACAATGAGCAGTTCTTC	CASSLTITASGPSYNEQFF
-	13	TRBV3-1	-	TRBJ2-1	TGTGCCAGCAGCCAAGCCTGGGATAGCCCGCAGTTCTTC	CASSQAWDSPQFF
-	11	TRBV7-2	-	TRBJ2-5	TGTGCCAGCAGCCAGGGGGAGACCCAGTACTTC	CASSQGETQYF
many	17	TRBV28	-	TRBJ2-3	-	CASSSSGLAGATDTQYF
-	15	TRBV12-3/TRBV12-4	TRBD1	TRBJ2-4	TGTGCCAGCAGGATACAGGGGGCGTTTAAAAACATTCAGTACTTC	CASRIQGAFKNIQYF
-	14	TRBV3-1	TRBD1	TRBJ1-6	TGTGCCAGCAGCCCCGGGACAGCGAGGTCACCCCTCCACTTT	CASSPGTARSPLHF
-	15	TRBV27	-	TRBJ2-7	TGTGCCAGCCGTCCGAGGGGGGGACGAACCTACGAGCAGTACTTC	CASRPRGGRTYEQYF
once	16	TRBV3-1	TRBD2	TRBJ2-4	TGTGCCAGCAGCCAACTGACTAGCGGTAGGAAAAACATTCAGTACTTC	CASSQLTSGRKNIQYF
-	17	TRBV15	-	TRBJ2-1	TGTGCCACCAGCAGAGATCAGAGGGCGGGAACCTACAATGAGCAGTTCTTC	CATSRDQRAGTYNEQFF
few	15	TRBV7-2	-	TRBJ2-7	TGTGCCAGCACCCCCCCGAGTACAGGGACCTACGAGCAGTACTTC	CASTPPSTGTYEQYF
-	15	TRBV4-2	TRBD1	TRBJ2-3	TGTGCCAGCAGCCTCAGGGACAGCAGCACAGATACGCAGTATTTT	CASSLRDSSTDTQYF
few	13	TRBV18	-	TRBJ1-5	TGTGCCAGCTCACCTGAGGACAATCAGCCCCAGCATTTT	CASSPEDNQPQHF
many	14	TRBV7-9	-	TRBJ2-7	TGTGCCAGCAGCTTTCCCGAGGGCCCCTACGAGCAGTACTTC	CASSFPEGPYEQYF
-	15	TRBV30	-	TRBJ1-2	TGTGCCTGGAGACTCCTTGACCTGCTGGAGGGAGGCTACACCTTC	CAWRLLDLLEGGYTF
-	15	TRBV5-4	-	TRBJ2-3	TGTGCCAGCAGCTCGTCCAGCGAGGGCACAGATACGCAGTATTTT	CASSSSSEGTDTQYF
many	10	TRBV7-6	-	TRBJ1-5	TGTGCCAGGAGGAATCAGCCCCAGCATTTT	CARRNQPQHF
many	16	TRBV7-2	-	TRBJ2-2	TGTGCCAGCACCCACGGAGGGGCAGGGAACACCGGGGAGCTGTTTTTT	CASTHGGAGNTGELFF
many	16	TRBV20-1	TRBD2	TRBJ2-7	TGCAGTGCTAGAGATCCCCTTAGCGGGAGGGCCCACGAGCAGTACTTC	CSARDPLSGRAHEQYF
once	13	TRBV20-1	TRBD1	TRBJ2-5	TGCAGTGCGCGGACAGGGCGCCAAGAGACCCAGTACTTC	CSARTGRQETQYF
many	11	TRBV20-1	-	TRBJ1-1	TGCAGTGCTAGAGGACAGCTAGAAGCTTTCTTT	CSARGQLEAFF
-	15	TRBV19	TRBD1	TRBJ1-5	TGTGCCAGTAGTATAGGGGACAGCTTCAATCAGCCCCAGCATTTT	CASSIGDSFNQPQHF
-	14	TRBV19	-	TRBJ2-1	TGTGCCAGTAGTATTCCAACCCAGGACCATGAGCAGTTCTTC	CASSIPTQDHEQFF
many	13	TRBV29-1	-	TRBJ1-1	TGCAGCGTCTATGGGCGTGGAGACACTGAAGCTTTCTTT	CSVYGRGDTEAFF
-	16	TRBV2	-	TRBJ2-1	TGTGCCAGCAGCGAAGTCCACTACAGCTCCTACAATGAGCAGTTCTTC	CASSEVHYSSYNEQFF
-	13	TRBV19	-	TRBJ2-3	TGTGCCAGTAGTCGGATCCCCACAGATACGCAGTATTTT	CASSRIPTDTQYF
few	12	TRBV5-5	TRBD1	TRBJ2-5	TGTGCCAGCAGCTTGAACAGGGGAGCCCAGTACTTC	CASSLNRGAQYF
few	12	TRBV4-1	-	TRBJ2-1	TGCGCCAGCAGCCAAGATGGCGATGAGCAGTTCTTC	CASSQDGDEQFF
few	14	TRBV7-9	-	TRBJ2-3	TGTGCCAGCAGCTTAGGCGGGATCACAGATACGCAGTATTTT	CASSLGGITDTQYF
-	14	TRBV18	-	TRBJ2-2	TGTGCCAGCTCAAGGGGGAAAGACACCGGGGAGCTGTTTTTT	CASSRGKDTGELFF
-	14	TRBV3-1	TRBD2	TRBJ2-7	TGTGCCAGCAGCCACCCGGGACTAGCGAGCGAGCAGTACTTC	CASSHPGLASEQYF
-	14	TRBV12-3/TRBV12-4	-	TRBJ2-7	TGTGCCAGCAGTGCCCGACAGAGTAGCTACGAGCAGTACTTC	CASSARQSSYEQYF
-	11	TRBV29-1	-	TRBJ1-1	TGCAGCGGACGGTTGAACACTGAAGCTTTCTTT	CSGRLNTEAFF
few	14	TRBV5-4	TRBD2	TRBJ2-3	TGTGCCGCTGGAAGCGGGAGTTTGACAGATACGCAGTATTTT	CAAGSGSLTDTQYF
many	16	TRBV5-1	TRBD1	TRBJ2-1	TGCGCCAGCAGGGCGACAGGGGGCGACCCCCGGAATGAGCAGTTCTTC	CASRATGGDPRNEQFF
few	14	TRBV7-9	-	TRBJ1-2	TGTGCCAGCAGCTTAGTCGGGTCCCCCTATGGCTACACCTTC	CASSLVGSPYGYTF
-	15	TRBV2	-	TRBJ1-5	TGTGCCAGCAGTGCCCTCCGGGGCTCGGATCAGCCCCAGCATTTT	CASSALRGSDQPQHF
-	18	TRBV27	TRBD1	TRBJ2-7	TGTGCCAGCAGTTTATACCCAACAGGGGGCTCCCGGGGCTACGAGCAGTACTTC	CASSLYPTGGSRGYEQYF
many	14	TRBV9	-	TRBJ1-1	TGTGCCAGCAGCGGAACAGGCCGTGGCACTGAAGCTTTCTTT	CASSGTGRGTEAFF
-	14	TRBV9	-	TRBJ2-4	TGTGCCAGGGAGCCTCACTTAGCCAAAAACATTCAGTACTTC	CAREPHLAKNIQYF
few	14	TRBV12-3/TRBV12-4	TRBD1	TRBJ2-3	TGTGCCAGCAGTTTAACAGGGGGAACAGATACGCAGTATTTT	CASSLTGGTDTQYF
-	15	TRBV20-1	-	TRBJ2-1	TGCAGTGCTTTATACAGAAAGTACTCCTACAATGAGCAGTTCTTC	CSALYRKYSYNEQFF
-	12	TRBV3-1	TRBD1	TRBJ2-7	TGTGCCAGCAGCCAAGAAGGGGGACAGGCCGAATTC	CASSQEGGQAEF
-	12	TRBV4-2	-	TRBJ1-2	TGTGCCAGCAGCCAGGGACAATATGGCTACACCTTC	CASSQGQYGYTF
few	14	TRBV20-1	TRBD1	TRBJ2-1	TGCAGTGCCCGAACAGGGGGCGACTACAATGAGCAGTTCTTC	CSARTGGDYNEQFF
-	14	TRBV7-8	TRBD2	TRBJ2-7	TGTGCCAGCAGCAGGAGCGGGAGTGAAAACGAGCAGTACTTC	CASSRSGSENEQYF
few	13	TRBV5-1	TRBD2	TRBJ2-1	TGCGCCAGCAGCGGCGGGAGGGCTAATGAGCAGTTCTTC	CASSGGRANEQFF
few	15	TRBV28	-	TRBJ1-3	TGTGCCAGCAGTTACCCACAGGGTTCTGGAAACACCATATATTTT	CASSYPQGSGNTIYF
few	15	TRBV9	-	TRBJ2-7	TGTGCCAGCAGCGTAGGTCTACAGTCGGAGGCCGAGCAGTACTTC	CASSVGLQSEAEQYF
once	14	TRBV19	TRBD1	TRBJ1-1	TGTGCCAGTAGAACCGGGACAGGGAACACTGAAGCTTTCTTT	CASRTGTGNTEAFF
many	13	TRBV7-2	-	TRBJ2-7	TGTGCCAGCAGCTTAGGCAGGAACTACGAGCAGTACTTC	CASSLGRNYEQYF
-	14	TRBV2	TRBD1	TRBJ2-7	TGTGCCAGCAGAGTGCGACAGGGTCTCGACGAGCAGTACTTC	CASRVRQGLDEQYF
many	14	TRBV29-1	TRBD2	TRBJ2-1	TGCAGATCCCCCTCCCGGGAGGGTTACAATGAGCAGTTCTTC	CRSPSREGYNEQFF
few	16	TRBV7-9	TRBD2	TRBJ2-5	TGTGCCAGCAGCTTACTAGGGACTAGCGGGAGAGAGACCCAGTACTTC	CASSLLGTSGRETQYF
few	16	TRBV2	TRBD2	TRBJ2-1	TGTGCCAGCAGTCACCGGGGACTAGCCTCGGACAATGAGCAGTTCTTC	CASSHRGLASDNEQFF